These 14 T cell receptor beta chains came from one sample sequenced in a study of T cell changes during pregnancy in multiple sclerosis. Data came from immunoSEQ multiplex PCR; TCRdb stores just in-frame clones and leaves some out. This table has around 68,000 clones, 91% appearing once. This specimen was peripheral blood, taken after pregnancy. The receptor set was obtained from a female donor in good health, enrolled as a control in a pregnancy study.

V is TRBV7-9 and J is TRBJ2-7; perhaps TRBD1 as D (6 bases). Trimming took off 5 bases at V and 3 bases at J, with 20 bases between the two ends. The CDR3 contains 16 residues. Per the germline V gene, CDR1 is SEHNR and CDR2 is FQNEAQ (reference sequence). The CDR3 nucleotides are TGTGCCAGCAGCCCGGCCAACAGGGTTCTCTTCTACGAGCAGTACTTC. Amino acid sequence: CASSPANRVLFYEQYF.

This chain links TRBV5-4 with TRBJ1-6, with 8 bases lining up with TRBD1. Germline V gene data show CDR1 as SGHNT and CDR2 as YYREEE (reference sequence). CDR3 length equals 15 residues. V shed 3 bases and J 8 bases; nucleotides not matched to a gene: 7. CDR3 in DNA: TGTGCCAGCAGCTCGGGACAGGTTTCTGATTCACCCCTCCACTTT. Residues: CASSSGQVSDSPLHF.

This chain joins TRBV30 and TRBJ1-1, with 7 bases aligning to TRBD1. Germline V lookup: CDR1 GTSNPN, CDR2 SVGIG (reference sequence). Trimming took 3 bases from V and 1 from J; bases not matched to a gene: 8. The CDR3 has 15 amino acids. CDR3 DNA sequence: TGTGCCTGGAGCGCTCCGGGACAGAGGAACACTGAAGCTTTCTTT. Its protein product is CAWSAPGQRNTEAFF.

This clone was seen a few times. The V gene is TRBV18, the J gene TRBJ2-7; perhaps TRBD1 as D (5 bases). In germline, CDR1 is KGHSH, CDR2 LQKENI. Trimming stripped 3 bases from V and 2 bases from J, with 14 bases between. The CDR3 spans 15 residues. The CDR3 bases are TGTGCCAGCTCACCGAACAGGCTACCGACCTACGAGCAGTACTTC. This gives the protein CASSPNRLPTYEQYF.

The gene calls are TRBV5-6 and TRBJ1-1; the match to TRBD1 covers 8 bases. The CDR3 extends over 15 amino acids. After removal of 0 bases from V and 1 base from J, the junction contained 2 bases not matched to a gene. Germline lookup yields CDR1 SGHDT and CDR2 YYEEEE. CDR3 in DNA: TGTGCCAGCAGCTTGGACAGGGGGTGGAACACTGAAGCTTTCTTT. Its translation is CASSLDRGWNTEAFF.

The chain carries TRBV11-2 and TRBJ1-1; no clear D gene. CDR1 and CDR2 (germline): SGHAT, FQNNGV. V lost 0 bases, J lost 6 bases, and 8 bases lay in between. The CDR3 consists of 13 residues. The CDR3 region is CASSLDKISEAFF. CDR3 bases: TGTGCCAGCAGCTTAGATAAAATTTCTGAAGCTTTCTTT. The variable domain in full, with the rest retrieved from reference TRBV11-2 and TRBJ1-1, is EAGVAQSPRYKIIEKRQSVAFWCNPISGHATLYWYQQILGQGPKLLIQFQNNGVVDDSQLPKDRFSAERLKGVDSTLKIQPAKLEDSAVYLCASSLDKISEAFFGQGTRLTVV.

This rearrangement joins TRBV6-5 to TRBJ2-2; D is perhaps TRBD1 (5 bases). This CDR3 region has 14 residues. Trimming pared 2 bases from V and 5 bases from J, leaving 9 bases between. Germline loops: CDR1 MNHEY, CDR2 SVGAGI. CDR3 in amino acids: CASSYHGATGELFF. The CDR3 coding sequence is TGTGCCAGCAGTTACCATGGGGCAACCGGGGAGCTGTTTTTT.

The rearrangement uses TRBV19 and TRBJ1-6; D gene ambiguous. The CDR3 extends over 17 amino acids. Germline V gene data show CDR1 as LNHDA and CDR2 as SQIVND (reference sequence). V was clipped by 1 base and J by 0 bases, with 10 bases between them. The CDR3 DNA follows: TGTGCCAGTAGTATAGCGGGTACCCGCTCCTATAATTCACCCCTCCACTTT. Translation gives CASSIAGTRSYNSPLHF.

CDR3 sequence (DNA): TGTGCCAGTAACGTAGGAGGACAGTCAACTAATGAAAAACTGTTTTTT. Its translation: CASNVGGQSTNEKLFF. The J gene is TRBJ1-4, the V gene TRBV19; a possible D gene is TRBD1 (6 bases). CDR3 length: 16 amino acids. The V and J ends lost 7 bases and 0 bases respectively, with 15 bases between them. Germline CDR1 reads LNHDA; CDR2 reads SQIVND (reference sequence).

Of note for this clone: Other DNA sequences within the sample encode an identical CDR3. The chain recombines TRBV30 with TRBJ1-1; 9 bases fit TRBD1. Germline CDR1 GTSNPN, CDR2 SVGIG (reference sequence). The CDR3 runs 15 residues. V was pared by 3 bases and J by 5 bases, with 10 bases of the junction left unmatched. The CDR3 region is CAWSDTGGEGTEAFF. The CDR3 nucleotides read TGTGCCTGGAGCGATACAGGGGGCGAAGGAACTGAAGCTTTCTTT.

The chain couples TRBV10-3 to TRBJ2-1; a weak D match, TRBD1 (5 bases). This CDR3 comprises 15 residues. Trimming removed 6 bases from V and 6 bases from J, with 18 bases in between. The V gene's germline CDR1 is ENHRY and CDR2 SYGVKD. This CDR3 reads CAISADRGRGNEQFF. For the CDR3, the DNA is TGTGCCATCAGCGCAGATCGAGGTAGGGGCAATGAGCAGTTCTTC.

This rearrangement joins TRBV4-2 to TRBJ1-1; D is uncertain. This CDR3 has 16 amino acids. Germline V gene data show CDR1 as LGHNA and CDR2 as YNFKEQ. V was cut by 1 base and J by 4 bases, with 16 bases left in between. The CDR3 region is CASSQGENYGSTEAFF. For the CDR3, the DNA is TGTGCCAGCAGCCAAGGTGAAAATTATGGGAGCACTGAAGCTTTCTTT.

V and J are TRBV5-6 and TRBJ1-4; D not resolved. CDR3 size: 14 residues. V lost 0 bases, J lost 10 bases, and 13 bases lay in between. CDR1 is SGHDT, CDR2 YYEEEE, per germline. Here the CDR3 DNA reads TGTGCCAGCAGCTTGGAGATGGAGGAAGGAAAACTGTTTTTT. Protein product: CASSLEMEEGKLFF.

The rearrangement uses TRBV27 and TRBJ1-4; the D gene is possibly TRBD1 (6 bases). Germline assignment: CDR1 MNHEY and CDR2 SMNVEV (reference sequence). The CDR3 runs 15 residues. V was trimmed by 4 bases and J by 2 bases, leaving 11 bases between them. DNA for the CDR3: TGTGCCAGCAGTTCCCAGGGGCTGACTAATGAAAAACTGTTTTTT. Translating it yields CASSSQGLTNEKLFF. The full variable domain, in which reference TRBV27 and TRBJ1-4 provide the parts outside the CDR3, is EAQVTQNPRYLITVTGKKLTVTCSQNMNHEYMSWYRQDPGLGLRQIYYSMNVEVTDKGDVPEGYKVSRKEKRNFPLILESPSPNQTSLYFCASSSQGLTNEKLFFGSGTQLSVL.